One and the same sample provided the 6 T cell receptor beta chains below, sequenced in a study of PD-L1 blockade in urothelial cancer (TCRdb year 2017). To prepare the library, the immunoSEQ multiplex PCR assay was applied. The table comes from immuneACCESS by way of TCRdb, which keeps in-frame sequences with V and J called. Part of the clones is missing from these tables; in studies checked, under half for an unresolved V gene and the rest for unknown reasons. The sample table contains some 80,000 clones; only one count was recorded for around 90% of them. 4.5% to 6.5% of the sample belongs to the ten largest clones. Source: PBMCs, taken around atezolizumab (anti-PD-L1) treatment. These TCRs come from a woman in her 70s with urothelial cancer.

The chain has TRBV19 and TRBJ1-1, with 8 bases matching TRBD1. The V segment lost 8 bases and the J segment 4 bases; nucleotides outside the gene matches: 15. The CDR3 has 16 residues. CDR1 LNHDA and CDR2 SQIVND come from the germline V gene (reference sequence). CDR3 in amino acids: CASGRAGQGWGTEAFF. CDR3 sequence (DNA): TGTGCCAGTGGCAGGGCCGGACAGGGCTGGGGCACTGAAGCTTTCTTT.

The chain has TRBV30 and TRBJ2-5; TRBD2 is a possible D gene (7 bases). V was shortened by 2 bases and J by 5 bases, with 18 bases between the two germline ends. Germline V gene sequence: CDR1 GTSNPN, CDR2 SVGIG (reference sequence). The CDR3 has 15 amino acids. In DNA, the CDR3 is TGTGCCTGGAGTCCTAAACTGGGAGGGGGGGAGACCCAGTACTTC. This encodes CAWSPKLGGGETQYF.

J is TRBJ1-2 and V is TRBV11-2, with a possible D match to TRBD1 (5 bases). The length of the CDR3 is 13 residues. Germline CDR1 and CDR2: SGHAT and FQNNGV. Deletions cut 1 base from V and 7 bases from J, with 10 bases between. The CDR3 loop reads CASSLVGVGGYTF. The CDR3 DNA follows: TGTGCCAGCAGCTTAGTAGGGGTGGGTGGCTACACCTTC.

The chain has TRBV29-1 and TRBJ1-1; D is perhaps TRBD1 (5 bases). Germline-derived CDR1 and CDR2 are SQVTM and ANQGSEA. This CDR3 has 13 residues. V gave up 5 bases and J gave up 2 bases, with 12 bases separating them. Written as DNA, the CDR3 is TGCAGCGTTACACGGACATCCAACACTGAAGCTTTCTTT. Translation gives CSVTRTSNTEAFF.

The genes are TRBV7-3 and TRBJ2-3; D remains unclear. This CDR3 has 13 amino acids. V shed 3 bases and J shed 3 bases, with 7 bases lying between them. The germline gives CDR1 SGHTA, CDR2 FQGTGA. In DNA form, the CDR3 reads TGTGCCAGCAGCTTGTACAGAACAGATACGCAGTATTTT. Protein sequence: CASSLYRTDTQYF.

This chain uses TRBV29-1 with TRBJ1-1; 8 bases are shared with TRBD1. The J segment lost 7 bases and the V segment lost 6 bases, leaving 10 bases of the junction unmatched. The CDR3 runs 13 residues. CDR1 SQVTM and CDR2 ANQGSEA come from the germline V gene. DNA of the CDR3: TGCAGCGTGGGGGACAGGTTTTTCAGTGAAGCTTTCTTT. Its protein is CSVGDRFFSEAFF.